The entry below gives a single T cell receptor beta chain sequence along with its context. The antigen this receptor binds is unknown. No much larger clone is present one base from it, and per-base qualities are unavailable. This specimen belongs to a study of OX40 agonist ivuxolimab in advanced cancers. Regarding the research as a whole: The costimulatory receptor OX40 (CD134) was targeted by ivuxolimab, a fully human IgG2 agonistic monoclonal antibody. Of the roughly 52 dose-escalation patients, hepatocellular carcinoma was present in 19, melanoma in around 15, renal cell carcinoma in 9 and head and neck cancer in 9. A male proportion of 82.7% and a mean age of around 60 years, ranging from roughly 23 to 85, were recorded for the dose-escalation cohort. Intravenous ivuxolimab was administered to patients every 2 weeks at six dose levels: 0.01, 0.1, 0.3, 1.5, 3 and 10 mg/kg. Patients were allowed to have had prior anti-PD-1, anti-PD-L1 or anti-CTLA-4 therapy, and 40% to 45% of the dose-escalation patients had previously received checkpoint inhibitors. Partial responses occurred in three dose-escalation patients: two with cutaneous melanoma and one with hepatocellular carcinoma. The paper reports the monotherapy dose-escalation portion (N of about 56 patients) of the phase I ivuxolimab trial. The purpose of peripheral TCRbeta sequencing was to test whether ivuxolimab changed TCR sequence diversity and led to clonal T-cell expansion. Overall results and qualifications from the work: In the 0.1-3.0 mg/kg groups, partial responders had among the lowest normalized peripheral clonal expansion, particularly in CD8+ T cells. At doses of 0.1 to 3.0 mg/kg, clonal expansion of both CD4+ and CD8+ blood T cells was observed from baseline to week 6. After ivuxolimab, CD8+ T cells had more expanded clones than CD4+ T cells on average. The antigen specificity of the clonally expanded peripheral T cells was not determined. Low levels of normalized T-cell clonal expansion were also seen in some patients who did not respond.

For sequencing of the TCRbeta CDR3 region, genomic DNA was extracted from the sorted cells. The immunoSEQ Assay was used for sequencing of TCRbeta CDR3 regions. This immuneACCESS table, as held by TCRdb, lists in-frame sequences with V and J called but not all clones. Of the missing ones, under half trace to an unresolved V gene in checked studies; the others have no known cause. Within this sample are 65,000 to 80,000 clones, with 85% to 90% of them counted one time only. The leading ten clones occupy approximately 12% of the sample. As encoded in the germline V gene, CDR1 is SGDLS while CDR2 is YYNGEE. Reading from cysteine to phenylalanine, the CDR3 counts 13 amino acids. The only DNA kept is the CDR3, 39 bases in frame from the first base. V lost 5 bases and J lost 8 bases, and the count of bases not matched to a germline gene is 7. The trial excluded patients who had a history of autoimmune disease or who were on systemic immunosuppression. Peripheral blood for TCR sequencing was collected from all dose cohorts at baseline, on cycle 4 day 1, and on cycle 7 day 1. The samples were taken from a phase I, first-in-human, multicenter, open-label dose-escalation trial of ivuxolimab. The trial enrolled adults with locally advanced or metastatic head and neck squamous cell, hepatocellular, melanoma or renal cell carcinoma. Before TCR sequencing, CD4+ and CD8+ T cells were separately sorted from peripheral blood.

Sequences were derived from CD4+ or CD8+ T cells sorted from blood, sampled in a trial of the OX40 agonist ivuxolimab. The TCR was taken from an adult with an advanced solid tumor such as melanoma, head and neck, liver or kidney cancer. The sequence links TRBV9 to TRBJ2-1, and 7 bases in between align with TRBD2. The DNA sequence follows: TGTGCCAGCAGACCGACTAGCCACTATGAGCAGTTCTTC. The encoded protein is CASRPTSHYEQFF. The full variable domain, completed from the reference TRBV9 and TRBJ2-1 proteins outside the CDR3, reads DSGVTQTPKHLITATGQRVTLRCSPRSGDLSVYWYQQSLDQGLQFLIQYYNGEERAKGNILERFSAQQFPDLHSELNLSSLELGDSALYFCASRPTSHYEQFFGPGTRLTVL.